The present T cell receptor beta chain was sequenced within a study of follicular helper T cells after annual influenza vaccination. Study outcomes and limitations: Recurrent ICOS+CD38+ cTfh clonotypes included tetramer and AIM influenza-specific ones.

The time point: 2015-2016 season, pre-vaccination. Before and after seasonal inactivated influenza vaccination, adults gave blood for sorting CD4 subsets for sequencing. The CDR3 totals 11 residues. Germline V gene lookup returns CDR1 LNHDA and CDR2 SQIVND (reference sequence). V lost 9 bases and J lost 0, with 5 bases in between. Produced via immunoSEQ multiplex PCR; TCRdb's table is partial and in-frame only. The sample includes some 10,000 clones, approximately 84% of them seen just once. About this clone itself: The antigen is not known.

Sequenced material: CXCR5+ CD38- circulating T follicular helper cells from blood, taken on the day of influenza vaccination. Subset denoted: circulating Tfh, non-naive CD4+CXCR5+PD-1+ (ICOS+CD38+ or ICOS-CD38-). The sequence came from an adult who received the influenza vaccine. The chain has TRBV19 and TRBJ1-1; D unclear. The CDR3 spells CASFMNTEAFF. The CDR3 DNA follows: TGTGCCAGCTTTATGAACACTGAAGCTTTCTTT. Complete variable domain (other parts from reference TRBV19 and TRBJ1-1): DGGITQSPKYLFRKEGQNVTLSCEQNLNHDAMYWYRQDPGQGLRLIYYSQIVNDFQKGDIAEGYSVSREKKESFPLTVTSAQKNPTAFYLCASFMNTEAFFGQGTRLTVV.